This T cell receptor beta chain comes out of a study of T-cell reconstitution after alpha-beta-depleted transplantation in children. This clonotype has at least ten counts. The CDR3 sequence is 13 residues long. Germline-derived CDR1 and CDR2 are SQVTM and ANQGSEA. Losses at the gene ends were 6 bases for V and 10 bases for J; bases not matched to a gene: 11. Molecular barcoding with unique molecular identifiers was used for the TCRbeta library. TCRdb reprocessed the PCR reads via MiXCR and lists one record per CDR3 protein. The sample lists over 150,000 distinct CDR3 sequences; around 6.8% were seen once.

This material consisted of PBMCs from the stem cell graft donor, taken from the stem cell graft. The rearrangement joins TRBV29-1 to TRBJ2-1; 8 nucleotides match TRBD2. The TCR originated in a human donor who donated a stem cell graft to a child with Wiskott-Aldrich syndrome. The CDR3 loop reads CSVSGGGVGEQFF. The CDR3 bases are TGCAGCGTGAGCGGGGGTGGGGTGGGGGAGCAGTTCTTC.